The rows below give T cell receptor beta chains drawn from one sample of a study of CD8+CD57+ T cells in acquired aplastic anemia. TCRdb called the reads again in MiXCR, with one record for every CDR3 protein. The data contain 200,000 or so distinct CDR3 sequences, 65% of them singletons. Sequenced sample: sorted CD4+, CD8+, or CD8+CD57+ T cells (not recorded which) from PBMCs. The receptors were sampled from a human donor with aplastic anemia. Both conserved end residues are part of each CDR3. A D gene is named only where the DNA matches it firmly. Rows may omit the clone size; those that give it use once, few, many or a size class.

clone_size: many
v_call: TRBV9
j_call: TRBJ2-1
d_call: TRBD2
cdr3_nt: TGTGCCAGCAGTAGCGGGGGGGCCAGCTCCTACAATGAGCAGTTCTTC
cdr3_aa: CASSSGGASSYNEQFF

clone_size: .
v_call: TRBV15
j_call: TRBJ2-7
d_call: .
cdr3_nt: TGTGCCACCAGCAGAGGGGGGTACTTCTCCTACGAGCAGTACTTC
cdr3_aa: CATSRGGYFSYEQYF

clone_size: .
v_call: TRBV7-9
j_call: TRBJ2-7
d_call: .
cdr3_nt: TGTGCCAGCAGCAGGACAGACTACGAGCAGTACTTC
cdr3_aa: CASSRTDYEQYF

clone_size: .
v_call: TRBV11-2
j_call: TRBJ2-7
d_call: TRBD2
cdr3_nt: TGTGCCAGCACCACCGGGGGGGCTCTAGCGGTCCGCTACGAGCAGTACTTC
cdr3_aa: CASTTGGALAVRYEQYF

clone_size: many
v_call: TRBV28
j_call: TRBJ1-6
d_call: .
cdr3_nt: TGTGCCAGCCTCCGAGCAACCTCTAATTCACCCCTCCACTTT
cdr3_aa: CASLRATSNSPLHF

clone_size: .
v_call: TRBV7-9
j_call: TRBJ2-5
d_call: .
cdr3_nt: TGTGCCAGCAGCTTGGGTCAGGGTGAGGACCAGTACTTC
cdr3_aa: CASSLGQGEDQYF

clone_size: .
v_call: TRBV9
j_call: TRBJ1-6
d_call: .
cdr3_nt: TGCGCCAGCAGCGTAGAAGGCTGGAATTCACCCCTCCACTTT
cdr3_aa: CASSVEGWNSPLHF

clone_size: .
v_call: TRBV12-3/TRBV12-4
j_call: TRBJ2-3
d_call: .
cdr3_nt: TGTGCCAGCAGTTTAGGCGGTAGAGGTGATACAGATACGCAGTATTTT
cdr3_aa: CASSLGGRGDTDTQYF

clone_size: .
v_call: TRBV5-1
j_call: TRBJ1-2
d_call: .
cdr3_nt: TGCGCCAGCAGCTGGGACAAGAGCTATGGCTACACCTTC
cdr3_aa: CASSWDKSYGYTF

clone_size: once
v_call: TRBV7-2
j_call: TRBJ2-3
d_call: TRBD2
cdr3_nt: TGTGCCAGCAGCGAAACCGGGACTAGCGGGGGGGCCACAGATACGCAGTATTTT
cdr3_aa: CASSETGTSGGATDTQYF

clone_size: once
v_call: TRBV20-1
j_call: TRBJ2-2
d_call: .
cdr3_nt: TGCAGTGCTAGAGATGGAGTCCGAGGGGGGGAGCTGTTTTTT
cdr3_aa: CSARDGVRGGELFF

clone_size: few
v_call: TRBV6-4
j_call: TRBJ1-1
d_call: .
cdr3_nt: TGTGCCAGCAGTGCCGCAGGGCACACGAACACTGAAGCTTTCTTT
cdr3_aa: CASSAAGHTNTEAFF

clone_size: .
v_call: TRBV7-9
j_call: TRBJ2-2
d_call: .
cdr3_nt: TGTGCCAGCAGCTTAGACGTGTCCGCGGAGCTGTTTTTT
cdr3_aa: CASSLDVSAELFF

clone_size: .
v_call: TRBV25-1
j_call: TRBJ1-1
d_call: .
cdr3_nt: TGTGCCAGCAGTAACCACGGGAACACTGAAGCTTTCTTT
cdr3_aa: CASSNHGNTEAFF

clone_size: .
v_call: TRBV20-1
j_call: TRBJ2-3
d_call: .
cdr3_nt: TGCAGTGCAGGGGGAAACACAGATACGCAGTATTTT
cdr3_aa: CSAGGNTDTQYF

clone_size: .
v_call: TRBV7-2
j_call: TRBJ2-1
d_call: TRBD2
cdr3_nt: TGTGCCAGCAGCTCAGTGGGACTAGGGGACTACAATGAGCAGTTCTTC
cdr3_aa: CASSSVGLGDYNEQFF

clone_size: .
v_call: TRBV7-2
j_call: TRBJ2-3
d_call: .
cdr3_nt: TGTGCCAGCAGCCCCCTTGAAGAACTAGGAGATACGCAGTATTTT
cdr3_aa: CASSPLEELGDTQYF

clone_size: .
v_call: TRBV10-3
j_call: TRBJ1-3
d_call: .
cdr3_nt: TGTGCCATCAGTGAAGGGGGGGGTCTGGGCTCTGGAAACACCATATATTTT
cdr3_aa: CAISEGGGLGSGNTIYF